This T cell receptor beta chain was identified during a study of T cell changes during pregnancy in multiple sclerosis. The CDR3 has 17 amino acids. V was shortened by 0 bases and J by 2 bases, with 11 bases between the two germline ends. CDR1 and CDR2 from the germline V gene are LGHNA and YNFKEQ. Method: immunoSEQ multiplex PCR; TCRdb's copy keeps in-frame clones and lacks some. The data contain tens of thousands of clones, over 85% of them seen just once; the ten biggest clones take up approximately 0.79%. The TCR sequence derives from a female donor in good health, enrolled as a control in a pregnancy study. The chain has TRBV4-2 and TRBJ2-6; TRBD1 might be the D (6 bases). The sequencing here drew on peripheral blood, taken in the second trimester of pregnancy. The CDR3 DNA sequence: TGTGCCAGCAGCCAAGATGAGGGGGAAGCTGGGGCCAACGTCCTGACTTTC. Translating gives CASSQDEGEAGANVLTF.